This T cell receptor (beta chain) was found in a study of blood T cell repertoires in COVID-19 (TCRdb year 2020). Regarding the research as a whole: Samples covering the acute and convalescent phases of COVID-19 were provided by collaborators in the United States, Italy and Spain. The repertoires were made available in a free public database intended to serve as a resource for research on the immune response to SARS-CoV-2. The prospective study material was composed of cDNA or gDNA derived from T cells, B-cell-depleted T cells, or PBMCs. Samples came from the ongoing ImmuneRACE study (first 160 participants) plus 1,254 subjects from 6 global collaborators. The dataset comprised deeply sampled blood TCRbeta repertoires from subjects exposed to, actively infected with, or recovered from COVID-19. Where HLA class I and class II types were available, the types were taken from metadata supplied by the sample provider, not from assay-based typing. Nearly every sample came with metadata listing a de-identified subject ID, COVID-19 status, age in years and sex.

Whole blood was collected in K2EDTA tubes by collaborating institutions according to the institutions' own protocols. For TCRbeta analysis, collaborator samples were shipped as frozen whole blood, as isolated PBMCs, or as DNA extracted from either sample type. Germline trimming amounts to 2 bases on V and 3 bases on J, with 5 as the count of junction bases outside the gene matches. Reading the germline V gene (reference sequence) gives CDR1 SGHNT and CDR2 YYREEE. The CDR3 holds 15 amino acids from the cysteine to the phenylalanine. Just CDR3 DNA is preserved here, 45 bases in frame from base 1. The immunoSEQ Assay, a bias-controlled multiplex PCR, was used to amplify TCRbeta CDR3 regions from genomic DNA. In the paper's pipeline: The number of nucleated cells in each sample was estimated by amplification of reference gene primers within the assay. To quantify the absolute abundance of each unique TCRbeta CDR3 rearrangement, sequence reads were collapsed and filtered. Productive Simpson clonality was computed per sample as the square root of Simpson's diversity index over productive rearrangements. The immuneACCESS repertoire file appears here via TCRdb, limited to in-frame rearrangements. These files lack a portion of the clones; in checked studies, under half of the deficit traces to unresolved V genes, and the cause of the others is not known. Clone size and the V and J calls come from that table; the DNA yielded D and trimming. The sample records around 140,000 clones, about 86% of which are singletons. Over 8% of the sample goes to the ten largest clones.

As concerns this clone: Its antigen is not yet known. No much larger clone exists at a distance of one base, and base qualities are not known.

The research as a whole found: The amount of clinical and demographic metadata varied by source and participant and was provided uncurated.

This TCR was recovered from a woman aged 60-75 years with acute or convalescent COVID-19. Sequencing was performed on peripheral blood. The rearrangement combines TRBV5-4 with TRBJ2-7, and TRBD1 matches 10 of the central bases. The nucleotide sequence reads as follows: TGTGCCAGCAGCTTATCCGGGACAGGGGTCTACGAGCAGTACTTC. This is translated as CASSLSGTGVYEQYF.